The rows below give T cell receptor beta chains drawn from one sample of a study of PD-L1 blockade in urothelial cancer. The assay was immunoSEQ multiplex PCR, and TCRdb's table has in-frame clones only and misses some. The sample consists of just under 40,000 clones, approximately 90% of them appearing once. The source was PBMCs, collected around atezolizumab (anti-PD-L1) treatment. The receptor source for this set is a man aged 55 to 69 with urothelial cancer. CDR3s include the opening cysteine and the closing phenylalanine or tryptophan. The order of the fields is J gene, D gene, clone size, V gene, CDR3 DNA, CDR3 protein. D genes are given only for firm matches. Expanded clones are given a class, and other clones once, few, many or no size at all.

TRBJ2-2,TRBD2,-,TRBV7-9,TGTGCCAGCAGGGGGGATAGCGGGAGCCCCGGGGAGCTGTTTTTT,CASRGDSGSPGELFF
TRBJ2-5,TRBD2,-,TRBV5-1,TGCGCCAGCAGCCTTGAATTAGCGGGGGGACATCGGGAGACCCAGTACTTC,CASSLELAGGHRETQYF
TRBJ1-4,-,-,TRBV27,TGTGCCAGCGGTTCGGAAGGGGCCAGTCATGAAAAACTGTTTTTT,CASGSEGASHEKLFF
TRBJ2-1,TRBD2,-,TRBV19,TGTGCCAGTAGTAACAGACTAGCAAGGAATGAGCAGTTCTTC,CASSNRLARNEQFF
TRBJ2-1,TRBD2,-,TRBV7-3,TGTGCCAGCAGCCTCGGGACTAGCTCAACCCCCACGCACAATGAGCAGTTCTTC,CASSLGTSSTPTHNEQFF
TRBJ2-7,-,-,TRBV5-1,TGCGCCAGCAGCTTGGGCGTACCCACCTACGAGCAGTACTTC,CASSLGVPTYEQYF
TRBJ2-3,TRBD1,-,TRBV6-1,TGTGCCAGCAGTGCCTCCACAGGGGGAAGCACAGATACGCAGTATTTT,CASSASTGGSTDTQYF
TRBJ1-1,-,once,TRBV28,TGTGCCACCCTGCAGAGGATGAGAATGGGGAACACTGAAGCTTTCTTT,CATLQRMRMGNTEAFF
TRBJ2-7,TRBD2,-,TRBV4-1,TGCGCCAGCAGCCAAGAGGGGGGGGGACGGTACTACGAGCAGTACTTC,CASSQEGGGRYYEQYF
TRBJ1-6,-,-,TRBV28,TGTGCCAGCAGGTTTCAGGGCCTTAATTCACCCCTCCACTTT,CASRFQGLNSPLHF
TRBJ1-2,TRBD1,-,TRBV7-2,TGTGCCAGCAGCTTACTTTCAGGGGGCCGTGGCTACACCTTC,CASSLLSGGRGYTF
TRBJ1-4,-,-,TRBV14,TGTGCTTTGCACAGGGAAGCCGAAAAACTGTTTTTT,CALHREAEKLFF
TRBJ2-2,-,-,TRBV7-2,TGTGCCAGCAGCTTAGGAGGGGGTAATTTCGGGGAGCTGTTTTTT,CASSLGGGNFGELFF
TRBJ1-3,-,-,TRBV28,TGTGCCAGCAGTCCGAGCCTCTTAGGGGGGGCGCAGGGAAACACCATATATTTT,CASSPSLLGGAQGNTIYF
TRBJ1-1,-,-,TRBV6-5,TGTGCCAGCAGAGGGGGAGGGGGGACTGAAGCTTTCTTT,CASRGGGGTEAFF
TRBJ2-1,-,-,TRBV4-3,TGCGCCAGCAGCCAAGGACTCAGAAACAATGAGCAGTTCTTC,CASSQGLRNNEQFF
TRBJ2-3,TRBD2,-,TRBV18,TGTGCCAGCTCACTAGCGGGCGGCACAGATACGCAGTATTTT,CASSLAGGTDTQYF
TRBJ2-3,TRBD1,-,TRBV5-1,TGCGCCAGCAGCTACGGACAGGGGACAGATACGCAGTATTTT,CASSYGQGTDTQYF
TRBJ2-5,-,-,TRBV5-8,TGTGCCAGCAGCCAGTCTCAGGGGTCGTCCCAAGAGACCCAGTACTTC,CASSQSQGSSQETQYF
TRBJ2-1,-,-,TRBV6-1,TGTGCCAGCAGTGAACCGTCCTACAATGAGCAGTTCTTC,CASSEPSYNEQFF
TRBJ1-5,TRBD1,medium-sized,TRBV15,TGTGCCACCAGCGAGACAGGGGGCGAACAGCCCCAGCATTTT,CATSETGGEQPQHF
TRBJ1-2,TRBD1,-,TRBV10-3,TGTGCCGCACGACAGGGAGCTACTGACTATGGCTACACCTTC,CAARQGATDYGYTF
TRBJ2-1,TRBD2,once,TRBV11-2,TGTGCCAGCAGCACCGGAGCGGGAGGGTACAATGAGCAGTTCTTC,CASSTGAGGYNEQFF
TRBJ2-5,TRBD1,-,TRBV5-5,TGTGCCAGCAGCCTGGAAGGGGGCAGAGAGACCCAGTACTTC,CASSLEGGRETQYF
TRBJ1-5,TRBD1,-,TRBV6-4,TGTGCCAGCAGTGACCTTGGACAGGCACCTAGCAATCAGCCCCAGCATTTT,CASSDLGQAPSNQPQHF